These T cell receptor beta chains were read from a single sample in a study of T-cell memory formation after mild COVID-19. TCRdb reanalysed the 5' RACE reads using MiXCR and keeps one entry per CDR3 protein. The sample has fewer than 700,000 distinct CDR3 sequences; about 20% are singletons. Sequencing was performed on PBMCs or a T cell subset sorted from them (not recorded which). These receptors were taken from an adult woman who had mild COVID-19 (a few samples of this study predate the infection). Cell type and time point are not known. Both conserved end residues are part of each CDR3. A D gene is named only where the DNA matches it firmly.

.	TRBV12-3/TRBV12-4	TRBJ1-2	CASSLAVRWDGYTF
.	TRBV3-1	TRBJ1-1	CASSQEFLRQGGEAFF
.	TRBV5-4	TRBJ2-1	CASSLVAEEQFF
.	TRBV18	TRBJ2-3	CASSPFPEDTQYF
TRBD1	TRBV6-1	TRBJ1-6	CASNFRTGDRSPLHF
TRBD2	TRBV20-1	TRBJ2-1	CSARDPQRGAYNEQFF
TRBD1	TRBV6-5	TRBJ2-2	CASSWDRGAGELFF
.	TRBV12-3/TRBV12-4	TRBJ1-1	CASSFASYAAVF
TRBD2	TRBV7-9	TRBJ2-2	CASSLVGRGNTGELFF
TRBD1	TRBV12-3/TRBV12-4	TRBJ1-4	CASSRGQGGEKLFF
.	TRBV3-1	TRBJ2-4	CASSQVKRENIQYF
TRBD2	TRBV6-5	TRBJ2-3	CASSWTSPSTDTQYF
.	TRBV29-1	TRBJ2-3	CSLILGDTQYF
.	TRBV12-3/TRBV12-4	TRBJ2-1	CASRWNRRGVGGSTPGDNEQFF
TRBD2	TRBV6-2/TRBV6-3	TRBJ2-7	CASSLAGVTIEQYF
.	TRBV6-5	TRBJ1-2	CASSYDTTRGYGYTF
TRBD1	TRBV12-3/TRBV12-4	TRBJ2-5	CASSRTGPRETQYF
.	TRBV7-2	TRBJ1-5	CASSLVEAASNQPQHF
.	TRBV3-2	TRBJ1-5	CASSSWMPRGQPQHF
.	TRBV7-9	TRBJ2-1	CASSPIVGGLTYNEQFF
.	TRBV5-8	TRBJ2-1	CASSLGLAQQFF
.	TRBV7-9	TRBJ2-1	CASSPIRGTYNEQFF
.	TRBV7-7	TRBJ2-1	CASSLEPLFEQFF
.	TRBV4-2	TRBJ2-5	CASSQDRWETQYF
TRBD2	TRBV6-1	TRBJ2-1	CASSLSGALHNEQFF
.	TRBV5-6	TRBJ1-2	CASSLSTGYTF
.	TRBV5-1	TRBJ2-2	CASSLQTTGELFF
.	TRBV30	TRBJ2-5	CAWTGETQYF
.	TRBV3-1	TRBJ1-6	CASSQLEGDNSPLHF
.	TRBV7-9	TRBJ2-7	CASSPEESSYEQYF
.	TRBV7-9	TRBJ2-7	CASSPTGPSYEQYF
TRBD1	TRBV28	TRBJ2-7	CASSPTGSAYEQYF
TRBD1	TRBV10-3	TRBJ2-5	CAISLQGAGETQYF
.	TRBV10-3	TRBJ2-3	CAISGGGGTDTQYF
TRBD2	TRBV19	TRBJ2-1	CASSIVGTTSYNEQFF
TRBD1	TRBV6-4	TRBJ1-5	CASSDLSQGAGRSNQPQHF
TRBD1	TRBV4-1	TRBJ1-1	CASSPWTGLDTEAFF
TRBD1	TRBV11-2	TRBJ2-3	CASRTGMSDTQYF
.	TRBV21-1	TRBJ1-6	CASRVGGQGSSYNSPLHF
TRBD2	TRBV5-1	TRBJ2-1	CASSADLGGNEQFF
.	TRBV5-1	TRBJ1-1	CASSPDSLEAFF
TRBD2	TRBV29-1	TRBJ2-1	CSVEELAGVTYNEQFF
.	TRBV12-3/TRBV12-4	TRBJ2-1	CASRRLAAAGNEQFF
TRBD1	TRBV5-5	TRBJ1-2	CASSIIPGQDYGYTF
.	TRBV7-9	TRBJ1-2	CASSFEAPFYGYTF
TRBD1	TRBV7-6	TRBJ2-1	CASSYKQGSSYNEQFF
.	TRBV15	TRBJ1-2	CATSRDRAGLYGYTF
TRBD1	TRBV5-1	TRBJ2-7	CASSSGTGSLRDYEQYF
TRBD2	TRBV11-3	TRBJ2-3	CASSLVGAGGPTDTQYF
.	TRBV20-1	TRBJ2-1	CSAPKPPYNEQFF
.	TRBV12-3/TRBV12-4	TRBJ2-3	CASSPRHGSDTQYF
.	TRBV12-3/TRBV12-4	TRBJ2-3	CASRLDGQRIRSSTDTQYF
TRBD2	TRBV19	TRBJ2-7	CASSGLAYREQYF
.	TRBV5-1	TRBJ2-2	CASSLDRSNTGELFF
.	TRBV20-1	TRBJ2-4	CSATNRVLAKNIQYF
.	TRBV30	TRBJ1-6	CAWSREGNSPLHF
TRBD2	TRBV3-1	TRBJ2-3	CASSLIAGVADTQYF
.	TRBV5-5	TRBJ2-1	CASSPTGAREQFF